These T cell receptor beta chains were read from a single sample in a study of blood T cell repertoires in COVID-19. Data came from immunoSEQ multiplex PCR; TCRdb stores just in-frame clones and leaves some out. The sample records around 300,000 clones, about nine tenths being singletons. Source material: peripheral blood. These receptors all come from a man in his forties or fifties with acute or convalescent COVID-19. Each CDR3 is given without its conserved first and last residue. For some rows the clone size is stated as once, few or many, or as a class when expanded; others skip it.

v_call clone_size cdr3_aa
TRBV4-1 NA ASSLGTSGEETQY
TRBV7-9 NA ASSLQGLIGGELF
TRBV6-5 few ASTHSQYDSYEQY
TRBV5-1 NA ASSLARLNTEAF
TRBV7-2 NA ASSLLLRADEQY
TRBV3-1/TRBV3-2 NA ASSQRERSEAF
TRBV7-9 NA ASSLESGGPTY
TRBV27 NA ASRGQSYEQY
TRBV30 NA AWSVPGSYNSPLH
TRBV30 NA AWISSGNTIY
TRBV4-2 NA ASSGAAGGNTGELF
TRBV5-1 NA ASSRDTDTQY
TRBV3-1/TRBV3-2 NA ASSTSGRDSPLH
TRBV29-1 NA SVAGTGGRNTEAF
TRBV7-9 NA ASSLGSGGGPDTQY
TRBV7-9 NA ASSYFREIGEAF
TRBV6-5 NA ASTGGSTYEQY
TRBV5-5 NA ASSQGTGAYNSPLH
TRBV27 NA ASSRRNEQY
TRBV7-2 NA ASSGQGWLAKNIQY
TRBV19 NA ASGTGVTNEKLF
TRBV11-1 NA ASSYPRGGVDTEAF
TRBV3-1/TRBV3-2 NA ASSHTGAGSPLH
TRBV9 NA ASSPLAGGPNEQF
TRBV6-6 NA ASSTGTGAGEQY
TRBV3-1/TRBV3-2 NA ASSQTGSTEAF
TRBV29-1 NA SAETGAGNTIY
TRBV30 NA AWSVLAVVSSYEQY
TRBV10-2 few ASSESRSSGIYEQY
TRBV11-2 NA ASSHSLAPGAF
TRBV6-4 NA ASSGQGGQPQH
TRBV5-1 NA ASSQRTSGDTGELF
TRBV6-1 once ASSELRGGVGELF
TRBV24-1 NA ATAGTGGTGELF
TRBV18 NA ASSPNRGSEAF
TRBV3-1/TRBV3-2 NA ASSQDQAKQY
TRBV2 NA ASRDRVLGTEAF
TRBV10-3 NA AISADQGRQPQH
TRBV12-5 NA ASGLLQGTSFNLNTGELF
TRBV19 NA ASSIPLLSGANVLT
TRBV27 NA ASSPGTGRSGANVLT